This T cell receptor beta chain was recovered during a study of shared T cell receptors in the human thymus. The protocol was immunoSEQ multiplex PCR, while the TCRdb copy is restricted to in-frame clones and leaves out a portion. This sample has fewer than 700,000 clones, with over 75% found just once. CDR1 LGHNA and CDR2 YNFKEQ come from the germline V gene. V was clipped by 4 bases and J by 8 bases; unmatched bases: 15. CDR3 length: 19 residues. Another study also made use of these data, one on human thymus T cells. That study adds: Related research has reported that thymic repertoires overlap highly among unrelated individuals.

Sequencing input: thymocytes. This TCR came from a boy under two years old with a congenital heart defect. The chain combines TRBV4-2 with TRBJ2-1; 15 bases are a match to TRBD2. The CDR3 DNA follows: TGTGCCAGCAGCCGAGGACTAGCGGGAGGGCCGGGCCGCGGGGATGAGCAGTTCTTC. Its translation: CASSRGLAGGPGRGDEQFF.